This T cell receptor (beta chain) was obtained from a study of blood T cell repertoires in COVID-19. Overall study: The United States, Italy and Spain provided the acute and convalescent COVID-19 samples.

Original methodology: How many nucleated cells were present was estimated from reference gene primer amplification. This table comes from immunoSEQ multiplex PCR, and its TCRdb copy is limited to in-frame clones, with some not included. The DNA gave D and trimming, while V, J and clone size come from that table. The sample contains approximately 65,000 clones, about 86% of which appear only once. V trimming: 5 bases; J trimming: 5 bases; junction bases outside the gene matches: 9. CDR3 length equals 15 residues. Germline V gene data show CDR1 as LNHDA and CDR2 as SQIVND (reference sequence). The source of this sequence is a man between 50 and 59 years old with acute or convalescent COVID-19. The sequenced sample was peripheral blood. The chain joins TRBV19 to TRBJ2-5, with TRBD1 matching 9 bases. CDR3 residues: CASSPSDRGMETQYF. CDR3 coding DNA: TGTGCCAGTAGTCCTTCAGACAGGGGGATGGAGACCCAGTACTTC.